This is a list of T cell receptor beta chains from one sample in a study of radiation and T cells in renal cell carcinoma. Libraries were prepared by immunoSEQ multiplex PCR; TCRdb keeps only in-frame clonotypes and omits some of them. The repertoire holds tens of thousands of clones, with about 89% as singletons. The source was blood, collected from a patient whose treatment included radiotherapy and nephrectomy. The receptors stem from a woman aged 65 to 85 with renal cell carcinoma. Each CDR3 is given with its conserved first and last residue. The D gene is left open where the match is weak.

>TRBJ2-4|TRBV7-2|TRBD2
TGTGCCAGTGTAGCGGGGGGCGGAAAAAACATTCAGTACTTC
CASVAGGGKNIQYF
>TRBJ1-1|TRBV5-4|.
TGTGCCAGCAGCTCTCGCAGGAACACTGAAGCTTTCTTT
CASSSRRNTEAFF
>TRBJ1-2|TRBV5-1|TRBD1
TGCGCCAGCAGCTTTCCCGGGACAGGGGGTAGCGGCTACACCTTC
CASSFPGTGGSGYTF
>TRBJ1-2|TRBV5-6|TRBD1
TGTGCCAGCAGCTTGGATGGGACAGTCTATGGCTACACCTTC
CASSLDGTVYGYTF
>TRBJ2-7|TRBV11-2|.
TGTGCCAGCAGCTTAGATCGCAGGGGGGAGAGCTCCTACGAGCAGTACTTC
CASSLDRRGESSYEQYF
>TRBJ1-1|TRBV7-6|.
TGTGCCAGCAGCTTAGGCGACAGTAACACTGAAGCTTTCTTT
CASSLGDSNTEAFF
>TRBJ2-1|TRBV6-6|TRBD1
TGTGCCAGCAGTTTGACCGGGACAGGCAACAATGAGCAGTTCTTC
CASSLTGTGNNEQFF
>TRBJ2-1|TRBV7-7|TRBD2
TGTGCTAGCAGCTTAGCGGCTAGCGGCAATGAGCAGTTCTTC
CASSLAASGNEQFF
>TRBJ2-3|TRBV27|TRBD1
TGTGCCAGCAGTATCAGGGGGCTTAACACAGATACGCAGTATTTT
CASSIRGLNTDTQYF
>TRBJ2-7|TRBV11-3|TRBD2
TGTGCCAGCACCCCGGGCGGGAGTGGCGAGCAGTACTTC
CASTPGGSGEQYF
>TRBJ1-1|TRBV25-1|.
TGTGCCAGCAGAGGGAACACTGAAGCTTTCTTT
CASRGNTEAFF
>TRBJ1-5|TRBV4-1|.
TGCGCCAGCAGCCAAGTCCCCGGAGATTCTAATCAGCCCCAGCATTTT
CASSQVPGDSNQPQHF
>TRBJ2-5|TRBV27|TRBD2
TGTGCCAGCAGTTTATCTCGGGGCAAGACTAGCGGCCAAGAGACCCAGTACTTC
CASSLSRGKTSGQETQYF
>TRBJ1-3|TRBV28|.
TGTGCCAGCATGAGAGGCAACTCTGGAAACACCATATATTTT
CASMRGNSGNTIYF
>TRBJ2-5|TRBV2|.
TGTGCCAGCAGTGAAGGAAGGAGGGAGACCCAGTACTTC
CASSEGRRETQYF
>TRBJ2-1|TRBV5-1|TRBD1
TGCGCCAGCAGATTAGGGACAGGGTTTTCGTTTGAGCAGTTCTTC
CASRLGTGFSFEQFF
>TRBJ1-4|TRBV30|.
TGTGCCTGGAGTGCCCGAGGAGCGGGTGAAAAACTGTTTTTT
CAWSARGAGEKLFF
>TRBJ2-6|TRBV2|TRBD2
TGTGCCAGCAGTGAAAAAGGGACTAGGCGGTCTGGGGCCAACGTCCTGACTTTC
CASSEKGTRRSGANVLTF
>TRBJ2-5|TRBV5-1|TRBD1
TGCGCCAGCAGCCGGACAGGTCTCCAAGAGACCCAGTACTTC
CASSRTGLQETQYF
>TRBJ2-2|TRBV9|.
TGTGCCAGCAGCGTAGTGATGGACTCCACCGGGGAGCTGTTTTTT
CASSVVMDSTGELFF
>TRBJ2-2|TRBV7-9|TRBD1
TGTGCCAGCAGCCTGGGACAGGGGGCGAACACCGGGGAGCTGTTTTTT
CASSLGQGANTGELFF
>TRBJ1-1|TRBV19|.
TGTGCCAGTAGTCAAGGGCAGGGTTACACTGAAGCTTTCTTT
CASSQGQGYTEAFF
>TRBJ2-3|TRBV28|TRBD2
TGTGCCAGCAGACTAGCGGGGGGGCCGGGCCCGCAGTATTTT
CASRLAGGPGPQYF